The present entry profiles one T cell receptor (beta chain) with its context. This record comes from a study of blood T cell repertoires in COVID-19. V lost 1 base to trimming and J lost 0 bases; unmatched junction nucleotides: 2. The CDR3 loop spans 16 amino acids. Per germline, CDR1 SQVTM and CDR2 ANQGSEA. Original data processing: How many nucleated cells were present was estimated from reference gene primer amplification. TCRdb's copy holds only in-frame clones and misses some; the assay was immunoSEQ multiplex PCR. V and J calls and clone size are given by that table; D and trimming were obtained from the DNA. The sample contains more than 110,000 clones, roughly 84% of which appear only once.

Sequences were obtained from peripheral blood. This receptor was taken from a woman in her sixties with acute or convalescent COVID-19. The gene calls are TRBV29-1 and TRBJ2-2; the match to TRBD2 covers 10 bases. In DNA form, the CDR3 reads TGCAGCGTTGAAGGGCTAGCGGGAGCGAACACCGGGGAGCTGTTTTTT. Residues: CSVEGLAGANTGELFF.